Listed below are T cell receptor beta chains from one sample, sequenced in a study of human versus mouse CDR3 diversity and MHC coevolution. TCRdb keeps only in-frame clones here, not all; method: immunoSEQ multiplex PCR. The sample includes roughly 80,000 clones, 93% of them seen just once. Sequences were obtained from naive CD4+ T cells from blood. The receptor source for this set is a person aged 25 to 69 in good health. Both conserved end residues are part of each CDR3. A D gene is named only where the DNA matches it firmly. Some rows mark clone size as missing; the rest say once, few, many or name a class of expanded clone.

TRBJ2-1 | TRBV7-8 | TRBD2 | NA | CASSVRTSGDYNEQFF | TGTGCCAGCAGCGTTCGGACTAGCGGGGACTACAATGAGCAGTTCTTC
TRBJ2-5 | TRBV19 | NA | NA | CASSVDTEGNLFQYF | TGTGCCAGTAGTGTCGACACGGAGGGTAACTTATTCCAGTACTTC
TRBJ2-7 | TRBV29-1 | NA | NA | CSVESSYEQYF | TGCAGCGTTGAAAGTAGCTACGAGCAGTACTTC
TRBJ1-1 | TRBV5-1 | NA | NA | CASTRGGGTEAFF | TGCGCCAGCACTAGGGGGGGCGGCACTGAAGCTTTCTTT
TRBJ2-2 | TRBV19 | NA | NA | CASKLSTGELFF | TGTGCCAGTAAATTGAGCACCGGGGAGCTGTTTTTT
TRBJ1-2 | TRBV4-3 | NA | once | CASSQDSRGMGYGYTF | TGCGCCAGCAGCCAAGATAGTCGGGGGATGGGCTATGGCTACACCTTC
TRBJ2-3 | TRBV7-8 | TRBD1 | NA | CASSDDRGNTQYF | TGTGCCAGCAGCGACGACAGGGGAAATACGCAGTATTTT
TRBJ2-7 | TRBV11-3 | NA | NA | CASSPGESYEQYF | TGTGCCAGCAGTCCAGGGGAGTCCTACGAGCAGTACTTC
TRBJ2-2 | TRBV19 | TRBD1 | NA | CATPRQGSGELFF | TGTGCCACCCCCCGACAGGGCTCCGGGGAGCTGTTTTTT
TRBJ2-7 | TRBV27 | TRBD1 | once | CASSSRDSSYEQYF | TGTGCCAGCAGTTCCCGGGACAGCTCCTACGAGCAGTACTTC
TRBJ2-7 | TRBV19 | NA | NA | CASSPWRQGYEQYF | TGTGCCAGTAGTCCCTGGCGGCAGGGCTACGAGCAGTACTTC
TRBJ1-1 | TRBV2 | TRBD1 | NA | CASRLRTGENTEAFF | TGTGCCAGCAGACTCAGGACAGGGGAGAACACTGAAGCTTTCTTT